The subject of this entry is one T cell receptor beta chain. Its antigen remains unknown. The protocol was immunoSEQ multiplex PCR, while the TCRdb copy is restricted to in-frame clones and leaves out a portion. The sample lists 40,000 to 45,000 clones; about nine tenths were seen once. V gave up 5 bases and J gave up 3 bases, with 16 bases separating them. The CDR3 sequence is 16 residues long. Germline CDR1 and CDR2: SGHTA and FQGNSA. The sample comes from a study of OX40 agonist ivuxolimab in advanced cancers. For the study at large: The group had a mean age of about 60 years, ranged from roughly 20 to 80, and was 80% to 85% male. Whole-study results and caveats: The study found that CD8+ T cells averaged more expanded clones than CD4+. Patients with a partial response at 0.1-3.0 mg/kg had among the lowest clonal expansion.

Blood samples were obtained at baseline, cycle 4 day 1, and cycle 7 day 1. Source: CD4+ or CD8+ T cells sorted from blood, taken in a trial of the OX40 agonist ivuxolimab. The chain recombines TRBV7-2 with TRBJ2-2, with D possibly being TRBD1 (5 bases). The receptor comes from an adult with an advanced solid tumor such as melanoma, head and neck, liver or kidney cancer. In DNA, the CDR3 is TGTGCCAGCAGCCCCCTGGGGCAGGCTGACACCGGGGAGCTGTTTTTT. This gives the protein CASSPLGQADTGELFF.